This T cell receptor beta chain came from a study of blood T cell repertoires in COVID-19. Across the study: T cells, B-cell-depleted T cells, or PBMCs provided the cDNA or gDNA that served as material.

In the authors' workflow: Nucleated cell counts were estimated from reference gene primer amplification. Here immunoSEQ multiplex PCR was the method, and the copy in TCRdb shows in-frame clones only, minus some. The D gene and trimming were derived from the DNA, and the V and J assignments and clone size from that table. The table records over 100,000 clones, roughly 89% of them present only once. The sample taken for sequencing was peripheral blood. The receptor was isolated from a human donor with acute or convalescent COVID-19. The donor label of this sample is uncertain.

CDR3 nucleotides: TGTGCCAGCAACCTAGCGGGAGGTGCCGGGGAGCTGTTTTTT. It is translated as CASNLAGGAGELFF. The gene calls are TRBV2 and TRBJ2-2; TRBD2 agrees at 11 bases. The V gene end was trimmed by 7 bases and the J gene end by 6 bases; junction bases not matched to a gene: 4. CDR1 is SNHLY and CDR2 is FYNNEI in the germline V gene. This CDR3 contains 14 residues.